Listed below are T cell receptor beta chains from one sample, sequenced in a study of chemoradiotherapy in HPV16-positive cancers. Profiling relied on immunoSEQ multiplex PCR, and the TCRdb table lists in-frame clones only, not all of them. The sample has some 10,000 clones; approximately 70% are singletons. The source was tumor tissue, collected from a patient who underwent chemoradiotherapy. The receptors here all came from a human donor with HPV-associated anogenital cancer. CDR3s include the opening cysteine and the closing phenylalanine or tryptophan. A D gene is named only where the DNA matches it firmly. A clone size is listed for some rows: how often the clone was seen (once, few, many), or a class if it is expanded.

clone_size	j_call	v_call	d_call	cdr3_nt	cdr3_aa
-	TRBJ1-3	TRBV28	-	TGTGCCAGCAGTTTATTCGGGGGGCTTGGCGGAAACACCATATATTTT	CASSLFGGLGGNTIYF
once	TRBJ2-7	TRBV11-3	TRBD2	TGTGCCAGCAGCTTAGAGGCGGGGGATGTATACGAGCAGTACTTC	CASSLEAGDVYEQYF
-	TRBJ2-1	TRBV13	-	TGTGCCAGCAGCTTAGGCGTTAGTCTCTACAATGAGCAGTTCTTC	CASSLGVSLYNEQFF
-	TRBJ1-1	TRBV29-1	TRBD1	TGCAGCGTTGCACAGGGGAAAACTGAAGCTTTCTTT	CSVAQGKTEAFF
-	TRBJ2-7	TRBV7-9	-	TGTGCCAGCAGCTTAGTCCTAAATTACTATACCAAGACCTACGAGCAGTACTTC	CASSLVLNYYTKTYEQYF
few	TRBJ2-5	TRBV29-1	-	TGCAGCGTTGTTTTCGACAGAGGGTCGGCCCAGTACTTC	CSVVFDRGSAQYF
-	TRBJ2-7	TRBV28	TRBD1	TGTGCCAGCAGTTCCTTTAGGGACAGAGCCTACGAGCAGTACTTC	CASSSFRDRAYEQYF
-	TRBJ2-2	TRBV19	-	TGTGCCAGTTGGGATAAGGGGAACACCGGGGAGCTGTTTTTT	CASWDKGNTGELFF
-	TRBJ1-1	TRBV6-6	-	TGTGCCAGCAGTTACTCGGAAATTTCCACTGAAGCTTTCTTT	CASSYSEISTEAFF
medium-sized	TRBJ2-1	TRBV10-3	-	TGTGCCATCAGTGGACTAGAGTTCTATGAGCAGTTCTTC	CAISGLEFYEQFF
once	TRBJ2-2	TRBV13	-	TGTGCCAGCACCGACACGAACACCGGGGAGCTGTTTTTT	CASTDTNTGELFF
-	TRBJ2-1	TRBV5-1	TRBD1	TGCGCCAGCAGCGCGGGACAGGGTTTGGGTTACAATGAGCAGTTCTTC	CASSAGQGLGYNEQFF
-	TRBJ2-3	TRBV5-6	-	TGTGCCAGCAGCCAAGGGGCGGGGATCGCAGATACGCAGTATTTT	CASSQGAGIADTQYF
-	TRBJ2-7	TRBV5-6	TRBD1	TGTGCCAGCAGCTCCGGGACAGGGGGCCTCTACGAGCAGTACTTC	CASSSGTGGLYEQYF
-	TRBJ1-5	TRBV30	-	TGTGCCTGGAGTGGGGCAGCAAGACAGCCCCAGCATTTT	CAWSGAARQPQHF
-	TRBJ2-3	TRBV2	TRBD2	TGTGCCAGACGGTTCGTCCCGGGAGGGCCTAAGTGGACAGATACGCAGTATTTT	CARRFVPGGPKWTDTQYF
-	TRBJ1-5	TRBV4-1	TRBD1	TGCGCCAGCAGCCCGGGACAGGGCTATCAGCCCCAGCATTTT	CASSPGQGYQPQHF
-	TRBJ1-2	TRBV6-6	-	TGTGCCAGCAGTCGTGGGGTTGGAAACTATGGCTACACCTTC	CASSRGVGNYGYTF
-	TRBJ2-2	TRBV11-2	TRBD1	TGTGCCAGCAGCTCAAACAGGGGGAACCCCGCGGACACCGGGGAGCTGTTTTTT	CASSSNRGNPADTGELFF
-	TRBJ1-5	TRBV5-5	-	TGTGCCAGCAGCTTGACCTCGACGGCATATAGCAATCAGCCCCAGCATTTT	CASSLTSTAYSNQPQHF
-	TRBJ1-2	TRBV28	-	TGTGCCAGCAAAGAAGGAGCTAACTATGGCTACACCTTC	CASKEGANYGYTF
-	TRBJ2-2	TRBV5-6	TRBD2	TGTGCCAGCAGCGCGCCCCCGGGACTACACACCGGGGAGCTGTTTTTT	CASSAPPGLHTGELFF
-	TRBJ1-1	TRBV6-6	TRBD1	TGTGCCAGCAGTTCCGAACAGGGGCAGTGGTACACTGAAGCTTTCTTT	CASSSEQGQWYTEAFF
-	TRBJ1-5	TRBV7-9	TRBD1	TGTGCCAGCAGCTTAGGCGCGGGGACAGGGACGAATCAGCCCCAGCATTTT	CASSLGAGTGTNQPQHF
once	TRBJ2-2	TRBV11-2	TRBD2	TGTGCCAGCAGCTTAGGGGTCGGGAGGATTTCCGGGGAGCTGTTTTTT	CASSLGVGRISGELFF
few	TRBJ2-1	TRBV19	-	TGTGCCAGTAGCCCCTCGCACAATGAGCAGTTCTTC	CASSPSHNEQFF
-	TRBJ2-1	TRBV7-6	-	TGTGCCAGCAGCTCTGGGCTAGGTGAGCAGTTCTTC	CASSSGLGEQFF
-	TRBJ1-1	TRBV5-1	-	TGCGCCAGCAGCTCCATCACCGGGAGCACTGAAGCTTTCTTT	CASSSITGSTEAFF
few	TRBJ2-1	TRBV28	TRBD2	TGTGCCAGCAGCCCATTTTCAGCGGGGGTTTACAATGAGCAGTTCTTC	CASSPFSAGVYNEQFF
-	TRBJ2-3	TRBV9	-	TGTGCCAGCAGCGAGGCCAGCACAGATACGCAGTATTTT	CASSEASTDTQYF
-	TRBJ2-2	TRBV29-1	TRBD1	TGCAGCGCCAGGGGGCAGTCTGATGGCGGGGAGCTGTTTTTT	CSARGQSDGGELFF
few	TRBJ2-7	TRBV19	-	TGTGCCAGTAGTATCTCCGGGACACATTACTACGAGCAGTACTTC	CASSISGTHYYEQYF
-	TRBJ2-3	TRBV7-3	TRBD2	TGTGCCAGCAGCTTAAGGGAGGGAGATACGCAGTATTTT	CASSLREGDTQYF
-	TRBJ2-3	TRBV27	-	TGTGCCAGCGCTACAGGGATTTACACAGATACGCAGTATTTT	CASATGIYTDTQYF
once	TRBJ1-2	TRBV7-9	-	TGTGCCAGCAGCTTCCAGGGCTCGGGTGGCTACACCTTC	CASSFQGSGGYTF
once	TRBJ2-2	TRBV27	-	TGTGCCAGCAGCCCTTGGAACACCGGGGAGCTGTTTTTT	CASSPWNTGELFF
-	TRBJ1-2	TRBV10-2	TRBD1	TGCGCCAGCAGTTCACAGGGGTCCTGGGGCTACACCTTC	CASSSQGSWGYTF
-	TRBJ1-2	TRBV2	-	TGTGCCAGCAGTGAAGGGGGCTATGGCTACACCTTC	CASSEGGYGYTF
-	TRBJ2-5	TRBV5-6	-	TGTGCCAGCAGCGGGGAGGAGTCCCAGTACTTC	CASSGEESQYF
few	TRBJ2-1	TRBV9	TRBD2	TGTGCCAGCAGCTATGGACTAGCGGGATCCAATGAGCAGTTCTTC	CASSYGLAGSNEQFF
-	TRBJ1-1	TRBV27	TRBD1	TGTGCCAGCAGTCACACAGGGGGGTCTGAAGCTTTCTTT	CASSHTGGSEAFF
-	TRBJ1-5	TRBV7-3	-	TGTGCCAGCAGCTTAGGATTTGGGCAGCCCCAGCATTTT	CASSLGFGQPQHF
few	TRBJ1-4	TRBV6-1	-	TGTGCCAGCAATTTCGCCGGACAGTATTATGAAAAACTGTTTTTT	CASNFAGQYYEKLFF
-	TRBJ1-1	TRBV28	-	TGTGCCAGTAGTGGGGTGTTCACTGAAGCTTTCTTT	CASSGVFTEAFF
once	TRBJ2-7	TRBV5-1	TRBD2	TGCGCCAGCAGCTTGGCCGGAGGCGGGGGTTACGAGCAGTACTTC	CASSLAGGGGYEQYF
-	TRBJ2-1	TRBV28	TRBD2	TGTGCCAGCAGGCCTCAGACTAGCGGAACTTACAATGAGCAGTTCTTC	CASRPQTSGTYNEQFF
-	TRBJ2-2	TRBV4-1	-	TGCGCCAGCAGCCAAGATGAAGAAATTCCCGGGGAGCTGTTTTTT	CASSQDEEIPGELFF
-	TRBJ1-1	TRBV2	TRBD1	TGTGCCAGCAGTGGGGGGACAGCGCCAACTGAAGCTTTCTTT	CASSGGTAPTEAFF
-	TRBJ2-1	TRBV4-1	-	TGCGCCAGCAGTGTAGCAGGGAACAATGAGCAGTTCTTC	CASSVAGNNEQFF
-	TRBJ1-3	TRBV5-1	-	TGCGCCAGCAGCTCGACTCCTGGAAACACCATATATTTT	CASSSTPGNTIYF
-	TRBJ1-5	TRBV4-1	TRBD1	TGCGCCAGCAGCCAGTACCACAGGGGTTCTAATCAGCCCCAGCATTTT	CASSQYHRGSNQPQHF
-	TRBJ2-5	TRBV27	TRBD2	TGTGCCAGCAGTTTAAATGGCGGGGGACTGGAAGAGACCCAGTACTTC	CASSLNGGGLEETQYF
-	TRBJ2-3	TRBV5-1	TRBD2	TGCGCCAGCAGCCCGGCCCTCCGGGGGGGCCTGGAAGATACGCAGTATTTT	CASSPALRGGLEDTQYF